This T cell receptor beta chain was retrieved from a study of CD8+ T cells in alopecia areata. Per the germline V gene, CDR1 is SQVTM and CDR2 is ANQGSEA. This CDR3 has 13 amino acids. The V and J ends lost 7 bases and 5 bases respectively, with 16 bases between them. Treatment in this sample: oral pan-JAK inhibitor, 5-10 mg twice daily. Reverse transcribed after extraction, RNA yielded cDNA as the sequencing template. The method was immunoSEQ multiplex PCR; TCRdb's version includes in-frame clones alone and lacks a portion of them. Here the sample spans roughly 220,000 clones, 66% being singletons. The chain has TRBV29-1 and TRBJ2-3; TRBD1 is a possible D gene (6 bases). The specimen comprised CD4+ T cells sorted from blood, sampled at week 44, from a patient treated with tofacitinib. This receptor was taken from a human donor with alopecia areata. CDR3 in amino acids: CSARQDLGDTQYF. The CDR3 DNA reads as TGCAGCGCCCGACAGGATTTAGGAGATACGCAGTATTTT.